This T cell receptor (beta chain) was sequenced in a study of T cells in tuberculosis. Measured with immunoSEQ multiplex PCR; TCRdb has only the in-frame clones, and not every one. The data show about 36,000 clones, 85% to 95% seen once. Germline assignment: CDR1 SGHRS and CDR2 YFSETQ. V gave up 2 bases and J gave up 4 bases; unmatched junction bases: 5. The CDR3 runs to 16 residues. V and J are TRBV5-1 and TRBJ1-4; 10 nucleotides line up with TRBD1. Material: PBMCs. This TCR was sampled from a donor between 5 and 29 years old with latent tuberculosis or without tuberculosis infection. The CDR3, as DNA: TGCGCCAGCAGCTTCGTGGGACAGGGGAATAATGAAAAACTGTTTTTT. Protein sequence: CASSFVGQGNNEKLFF.